This TCR beta chain comes out of a study of T cells in Graves' hyperthyroidism and ophthalmopathy. Study-level information: Peripheral blood specimens were obtained at initial diagnosis, prior to any treatment.

There were TCR beta CDR3 regions amplified from RNA transcripts. The HTBI primer set drove a first-round RT-PCR of the TCR CDR3. TCRdb fed the multiplex PCR reads into MiXCR, producing one record per CDR3 protein. The sample includes around 300,000 distinct CDR3 sequences, 22% of them seen just once. With respect to this clonotype: This may arise from a read error, as a much more abundant clone is one base away.

The specimen was blood. The clonotype comes from a young man with Graves' ophthalmopathy.

DNA for the CDR3: TGTGCCAGCAGCCGCTCTAGCGGGACCTACGGGCAGTACTTC. It is translated as CASSRSSGTYGQYF. The V and J genes are TRBV5-5 and TRBJ2-7; TRBD2 agrees at 9 bases. This CDR3 contains 14 residues. From germline, CDR1 is SGHKS and CDR2 YYEKEE (reference sequence).